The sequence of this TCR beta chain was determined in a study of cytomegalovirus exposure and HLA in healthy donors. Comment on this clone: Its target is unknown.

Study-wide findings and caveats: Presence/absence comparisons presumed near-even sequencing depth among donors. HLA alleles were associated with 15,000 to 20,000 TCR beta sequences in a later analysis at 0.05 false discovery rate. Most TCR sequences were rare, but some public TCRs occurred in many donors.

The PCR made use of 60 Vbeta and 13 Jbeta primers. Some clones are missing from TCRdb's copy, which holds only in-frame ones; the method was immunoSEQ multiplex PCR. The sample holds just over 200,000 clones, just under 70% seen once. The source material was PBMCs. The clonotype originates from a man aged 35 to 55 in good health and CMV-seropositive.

The CDR3 DNA sequence: TGTGCCAGTACCGGGGTTAACTATGGCTACACCTTC. Its protein is CASTGVNYGYTF. The chain couples TRBV28 to TRBJ1-2; D unresolved. V was clipped by 9 bases and J by 1 base, with 9 bases between them. The length of the CDR3 is 12 residues. Germline-derived CDR1 and CDR2 are MDHEN and SYDVKM.